The rows below give T cell receptor beta chains drawn from one sample of a study of Ad26.COV2.S vaccination and SARS-CoV-2 variants. Generated by immunoSEQ multiplex PCR, the TCRdb table keeps only in-frame clones and is missing some. The sample comprises some 450,000 clones, roughly 88% of which are singletons, and 4.3% rests with the top ten. This sample comprised peripheral blood, obtained in a trial of Ad26.COV2.S vaccine versus placebo. All receptors derive from a person between 18 and 65 years old who received the Ad26.COV2.S COVID-19 vaccine or a placebo. The CDR3 runs from the conserved cysteine through the conserved F or W. D genes are given only for firm matches. Where a row states a size, it is once, few, many or the class of an expanded clone; other rows omit it.

size,D,J,V,CDR3,DNA
-,TRBD2,TRBJ2-1,TRBV9,CASSPRLAGVQYNEQFF,TGTGCCAGCAGCCCCCGACTAGCGGGAGTCCAGTACAATGAGCAGTTCTTC
-,TRBD2,TRBJ2-7,TRBV15,CATSPEYGGAYEQYF,TGTGCCACCAGCCCTGAGTACGGGGGGGCGTACGAGCAGTACTTC
-,TRBD2,TRBJ2-1,TRBV27,CASSFLTSGRTYNEQFF,TGTGCCAGCAGTTTCCTGACTAGCGGGAGGACTTACAATGAGCAGTTCTTC
-,-,TRBJ2-1,TRBV7-9,CASSLVTKAPRGYNEQFF,TGTGCCAGCAGCTTAGTGACCAAAGCGCCGAGGGGGTACAATGAGCAGTTCTTC
-,TRBD2,TRBJ2-7,TRBV5-4,CASSHSGRADEQYF,TGTGCCAGCAGTCATAGCGGGAGGGCCGACGAGCAGTACTTC
-,-,TRBJ2-2,TRBV10-3,CAISDLNTGELFF,TGTGCCATCAGTGACTTAAACACCGGGGAGCTGTTTTTT
-,TRBD2,TRBJ2-1,TRBV5-1,CASSSDRTSGYNEQFF,TGCGCCAGCAGCTCCGACCGTACTAGCGGCTACAATGAGCAGTTCTTC
-,TRBD2,TRBJ2-2,TRBV7-2,CASSLGRGGTNTGELFF,TGTGCCAGCAGCTTAGGACGCGGGGGGACGAACACCGGGGAGCTGTTTTTT
-,TRBD2,TRBJ2-1,TRBV13,CASSPGLAGYSEQFF,TGTGCCAGCAGCCCGGGACTAGCGGGTTACAGTGAGCAGTTCTTC
-,-,TRBJ2-5,TRBV11-2,CASSLAGRSETQYF,TGTGCCAGCAGCTTAGCAGGGCGGTCAGAGACCCAGTACTTC
-,-,TRBJ2-3,TRBV7-9,CASSLTSPGGDTQYF,TGTGCCAGCAGCTTAACCTCACCTGGGGGAGATACGCAGTATTTT
-,TRBD2,TRBJ2-7,TRBV3-1/TRBV3-2,CASSQATSGRYEQYF,TGTGCCAGCAGCCAAGCTACTAGCGGGAGGTACGAGCAGTACTTC
-,TRBD2,TRBJ2-7,TRBV7-8,CASSIQTAGLRTYEQYF,TGTGCCAGCAGCATACAGACAGCGGGGTTGAGAACCTACGAGCAGTACTTC
-,-,TRBJ2-3,TRBV14,CASSQADTDTQYF,TGTGCCAGCAGCCAGGCGGACACAGATACGCAGTATTTT
-,TRBD2,TRBJ2-4,TRBV6-5,CAATPGGGNIQYF,TGTGCCGCAACCCCCGGGGGGGGAAACATTCAGTACTTC
-,-,TRBJ1-2,TRBV24-1,CATSDSGLGRGYTF,TGTGCCACCAGTGACTCAGGGTTAGGACGCGGCTACACCTTC
once,-,TRBJ1-5,TRBV7-3,CASSLMHKQPQHF,TGTGCCAGCAGCTTAATGCACAAACAGCCCCAGCATTTT
-,-,TRBJ1-4,TRBV7-2,CASSLRPRQLNEKLFF,TGTGCCAGCAGCCTCCGCCCCCGACAGCTTAATGAAAAACTGTTTTTT
-,TRBD1,TRBJ1-4,TRBV9,CASSGGTGINEKLFF,TGTGCCAGCAGCGGGGGGACAGGGATTAATGAAAAACTGTTTTTT
-,-,TRBJ1-4,TRBV4-2,CASSPGGQSNEKLFF,TGTGCCAGCAGCCCGGGGGGGCAGTCTAATGAAAAACTGTTTTTT
-,TRBD1,TRBJ1-1,TRBV27,CASSPAPVSRGSKWTEAFF,TGTGCCAGCAGCCCCGCGCCCGTATCCAGGGGGTCTAAGTGGACTGAAGCTTTCTTT
-,TRBD2,TRBJ2-7,TRBV9,CASSAGLAGDEQYF,TGTGCCAGCAGCGCGGGACTAGCGGGAGACGAGCAGTACTTC
once,-,TRBJ1-5,TRBV7-2,CASSLDISNQPQHF,TGTGCCAGCAGCCTGGACATTAGCAATCAGCCCCAGCATTTT
-,-,TRBJ2-3,TRBV19,CASRFGISTDTQYF,TGTGCCAGTAGATTCGGGATTAGCACAGATACGCAGTATTTT
once,TRBD1,TRBJ2-7,TRBV28,CASSLTQNYRGHHEQYF,TGTGCCAGCAGCCTTACCCAAAATTACAGGGGACACCACGAGCAGTACTTC
-,TRBD2,TRBJ2-7,TRBV6-2/TRBV6-3,CASSYLLKTSGISYEQYF,TGTGCCAGCAGTTACTTACTCAAGACTAGCGGGATATCCTACGAGCAGTACTTC
-,-,TRBJ2-2,TRBV2,CASRGGLRRTGELFF,TGTGCCAGCCGTGGGGGCTTGAGGAGAACCGGGGAGCTGTTTTTT
-,TRBD1,TRBJ1-1,TRBV4-1,CASSDRGRNTEAFF,TGCGCCAGCAGCGACAGGGGCCGGAACACTGAAGCTTTCTTT
-,-,TRBJ1-4,TRBV7-9,CASSLGDGYNEKLFF,TGTGCCAGCAGCTTAGGGGACGGCTATAATGAAAAACTGTTTTTT
-,-,TRBJ2-5,TRBV5-1,CASSLGSGGGETQYF,TGCGCCAGCAGCTTGGGTAGCGGAGGGGGGGAGACCCAGTACTTC
-,TRBD1,TRBJ2-7,TRBV11-2,CASSLAEGAPYEQYF,TGTGCCAGCAGCTTAGCTGAGGGGGCCCCCTACGAGCAGTACTTC